Included here is one T cell receptor (beta chain) sequence, with context. What it binds is unknown. The sample comes from a study of brain metastases from non-small cell lung cancer. Study-wide results and caveats: Metastases had sparse T cells but largely shared repertoires with primaries.

Measured with immunoSEQ multiplex PCR; TCRdb has only the in-frame clones, and not every one. The sample yields approximately 1,600 clones, approximately 86% seen once. Germline loops: CDR1 SGDLS, CDR2 YYNGEE. This CDR3 comprises 14 residues. With 3 bases removed from V and 2 bases from J, the gap between germline ends came to 12 bases. The chain recombines TRBV9 with TRBJ2-7; TRBD2 is a possible D gene (6 bases). Sequencing was carried out using primary lung tumor tissue. The TCR sequence derives from a donor aged 40 or over with non-small cell lung cancer. CDR3 nucleotides: TGTGCCAGCAGCGCCGGGACTCTCGCCTACGAGCAGTACTTC. Translating it yields CASSAGTLAYEQYF.